Listed below are T cell receptor beta chains from one sample, sequenced in a study of T cells after yellow fever vaccination. One entry per CDR3 protein results from TCRdb running MiXCR on the 5' RACE reads. The sample records nearly 300,000 distinct CDR3 sequences, 7.5% to 9% being singletons. Sequenced material: CD4+ T cells sorted from PBMCs, taken 5 days after the yellow fever booster vaccination. Every receptor here comes from a man between 18 and 35 years old who received the YFV17D yellow fever vaccine. CDR3s include the opening cysteine and the closing phenylalanine or tryptophan. The D gene is left open where the match is weak. Clone size is given for some rows only: seen once, a few or many times, or a class if the clone is expanded.

>TRBJ1-1|TRBD1|-|TRBV29-1|13
CSFKQGAYTEAFF
TGCAGCTTCAAACAGGGGGCTTACACTGAAGCTTTCTTT
>TRBJ2-1|-|-|TRBV7-3|13
CASSQVGVNEQFF
TGTGCCAGCAGCCAGGTGGGCGTCAATGAGCAGTTCTTC
>TRBJ2-1|TRBD2|-|TRBV9|16
CASSGPGTSGHNEQFF
TGTGCCAGCAGCGGACCCGGGACTAGCGGACACAATGAGCAGTTCTTC
>TRBJ2-1|-|few|TRBV5-6|14
CASSLGAGRNEQFF
TGTGCCAGCAGCTTGGGGGCGGGTAGGAATGAGCAGTTCTTC
>TRBJ2-1|TRBD2|-|TRBV7-3|14
CASSLTLAGGEQFF
TGTGCCAGCAGCTTAACGCTAGCGGGGGGGGAGCAGTTCTTC
>TRBJ2-7|TRBD1|many|TRBV9|15
CASSLSGTGTYEQYF
TGTGCCAGCAGCCTAAGCGGGACAGGGACCTACGAGCAGTACTTC
>TRBJ2-5|-|few|TRBV4-3|17
CASSQTPGPAPGETQYF
TGCGCCAGCAGCCAAACTCCGGGACCAGCTCCAGGGGAGACCCAGTACTTC
>TRBJ2-5|-|few|TRBV27|15
CASSTGTFRTETQYF
TGTGCCAGCAGTACCGGGACGTTCCGTACAGAGACCCAGTACTTC
>TRBJ2-2|TRBD2|few|TRBV12-3/TRBV12-4|16
CASTTPAGANTGELFF
TGTGCCAGCACTACCCCAGCGGGGGCGAACACCGGGGAGCTGTTTTTT
>TRBJ1-3|-|few|TRBV28|14
CASNSGGTGNTIYF
TGTGCCAGCAATTCCGGGGGAACGGGAAACACCATATATTTT
>TRBJ2-7|TRBD1|few|TRBV5-4|15
CASSPDRGRVAEQYF
TGTGCCAGCAGCCCTGACAGGGGGAGGGTTGCGGAGCAGTACTTC
>TRBJ1-2|-|few|TRBV4-1|15
CASSHPAGTNYGYTF
TGCGCCAGCAGCCACCCGGCAGGGACTAACTATGGCTACACCTTC
>TRBJ2-3|TRBD2|few|TRBV6-2/TRBV6-3|18
CASSFGTSGGARTDTQYF
TGTGCCAGCAGTTTCGGGACTAGCGGGGGGGCCAGAACAGATACGCAGTATTTT
>TRBJ2-6|-|-|TRBV6-5|15
CASSYSYSGANVLTF
TGTGCCAGCAGTTACTCGTACTCTGGGGCCAACGTCCTGACTTTC
>TRBJ2-7|TRBD1|-|TRBV6-2/TRBV6-3|15
CASSARGHQAYEQYF
TGTGCCAGCAGTGCAAGGGGGCATCAGGCCTACGAGCAGTACTTC
>TRBJ1-1|TRBD1|-|TRBV20-1|14
CSARQTGVKAEAFF
TGCAGTGCTAGACAGACAGGGGTTAAGGCTGAAGCTTTCTTT
>TRBJ2-1|-|-|TRBV7-3|12
CARESGNDEQFF
TGTGCTAGGGAATCGGGGAACGATGAGCAGTTCTTC
>TRBJ1-1|TRBD1|few|TRBV18|17
CASSPSISQGANTEAFF
TGTGCCAGCTCACCATCCATTTCACAGGGGGCGAACACTGAAGCTTTCTTT
>TRBJ1-1|-|-|TRBV14|15
CASSQLTGKNTEAFF
TGTGCCAGCAGCCAACTGACAGGAAAAAACACTGAAGCTTTCTTT
>TRBJ1-2|-|few|TRBV12-3/TRBV12-4|14
CASSFEGLYWGYTF
TGTGCCAGCAGTTTTGAGGGTCTCTACTGGGGCTACACCTTC
>TRBJ2-1|TRBD2|few|TRBV20-1|16
CSARASSGASYNEQFF
TGCAGTGCTAGAGCCTCCAGCGGGGCGTCCTACAATGAGCAGTTCTTC
>TRBJ2-5|TRBD1|few|TRBV4-3|16
CASSHRRTGGGETQYF
TGCGCCAGCAGCCATCGACGGACAGGGGGCGGGGAGACCCAGTACTTC
>TRBJ1-3|-|-|TRBV6-1|13
CASSESVGGTIYF
TGTGCCAGCAGTGAGTCGGTCGGAGGCACCATATATTTT
>TRBJ2-3|TRBD2|few|TRBV18|19
CASSETPPGLAEERGSQYF
TGTGCCAGCTCAGAAACGCCACCGGGACTAGCGGAGGAAAGGGGATCGCAGTATTTT
>TRBJ1-1|-|-|TRBV6-5|13
CASSPPGGSGAFF
TGTGCCAGCAGCCCCCCCGGGGGCAGTGGTGCTTTCTTT
>TRBJ2-1|TRBD1|few|TRBV7-2|15
CASSLEGTGTREQFF
TGTGCCAGCAGCTTAGAAGGGACAGGGACGCGGGAGCAGTTCTTC